This T cell receptor (beta chain) appears in the sequencing data of a study of cytomegalovirus exposure and HLA in healthy donors. The CDR3 spans 15 residues. With 0 bases removed from V and 2 bases from J, the gap between germline ends came to 10 bases. Per the germline V gene, CDR1 is ENHRY and CDR2 is SYGVKD. Both 60 Vbeta primers and 13 Jbeta primers went into the PCR. Data came from immunoSEQ multiplex PCR; TCRdb stores just in-frame clones and leaves some out. The table lists roughly 71,000 clones, with roughly 5% in the top ten. Overall study findings and caveats: The authors confirmed in vitro that a few CMV-associated chains were specific for CMV antigens. Among TCR beta chains of equal frequency, HLA-associated ones were more clonally expanded in a later analysis. Reported results showed that the classifier diagnosed cytomegalovirus status with high specificity and sensitivity.

Concerning this clone: Antigen specificity is unknown.

The TCR sequence derives from a woman between 40 and 55 years old in good health and CMV-seropositive. The chain carries TRBV10-3 and TRBJ1-1, with no clear D. The source material was PBMCs. The CDR3 protein is CAISESPGSNTEAFF. The CDR3, as DNA: TGTGCCATCAGTGAGTCGCCAGGTTCCAACACTGAAGCTTTCTTT.